The 14 T cell receptor beta chains given below trace back to one sample, sequenced in a study of control samples from healthy donors and cancer patients. Generated by immunoSEQ multiplex PCR, the TCRdb table keeps only in-frame clones and is missing some. The repertoire holds 130,000 or so clones, approximately 92% seen once, with roughly 2.7% in the top ten. What was sequenced was blood. These receptors all stem from a man aged 40-55 years in good health.

CDR3 in DNA: TGTGCCAGCAGTCCAACCGAGGAGAATGAGCAGTTCTTC. Its translation: CASSPTEENEQFF. The chain is built from TRBV12-3 or TRBV12-4 and TRBJ2-1; D remains ambiguous. This CDR3 is 13 amino acids long. V was pared by 5 bases and J by 7 bases, with 12 bases between.

This chain joins TRBV16 and TRBJ1-2; no clear D. The CDR3 loop spans 15 amino acids. The germline V and J ends were trimmed by 4 bases and 4 bases, with 16 bases remaining between them. Germline assignment: CDR1 KGHSY and CDR2 FQNENV. The CDR3 nucleotides are TGTGCCAGCAGCCCCACGGCGGGAAATCTCTATGGCTACACCTTC. This codes for CASSPTAGNLYGYTF.

This clone was counted once. The chain couples TRBV7-2 to TRBJ1-2; 7 bases fit TRBD1. This CDR3 has 14 residues. Germline V lookup: CDR1 SGHTA, CDR2 FQGNSA. With 1 base clipped from V and 6 bases from J, the junction kept 5 bases outside the gene matches. The CDR3: CASSLVVRGDGYTF. CDR3 bases: TGTGCCAGCAGCTTAGTTGTCAGGGGGGATGGCTACACCTTC.

The J gene is TRBJ2-7, the V gene TRBV5-5, with D unclear. V was trimmed by 3 bases and J by 6 bases, leaving 7 bases between them. CDR3 size: 11 residues. Germline V gives CDR1 SGHKS, CDR2 YYEKEE (reference sequence). CDR3 protein: CASSSISEQYF. The CDR3 DNA follows: TGTGCCAGCAGCTCCATTAGCGAGCAGTACTTC.

The chain has TRBV6-5 and TRBJ1-4; D might be TRBD1 (6 bases). V lost 0 bases and J lost 8, with 10 bases in between. The CDR3 spans 14 residues. CDR1 is MNHEY and CDR2 is SVGAGI in the germline V gene. As DNA, the CDR3 is TGTGCCAGCAGTTACTCGGCAGGGGACGAAAAACTGTTTTTT. This translates into CASSYSAGDEKLFF.

Of note for this clone: Germline is not matched at one junction end, which may reflect a read error. The rearrangement joins TRBV18 to TRBJ2-1, with 13 positions matching TRBD2. The CDR3 totals 19 residues. From germline, CDR1 is KGHSH and CDR2 LQKENI. As DNA, the CDR3 is TGTGCCAGCTCACCCCGACTAGCGGGGGGCGGCACCTCCAACAATGAGCAGTTCTTC. Amino acid sequence: CASSPRLAGGGTSNNEQFF.

This clone was seen only once. The chain is built from TRBV7-9 and TRBJ2-7; TRBD2 matches 11 bases. Trimming removed 7 bases from V and 7 bases from J; junction bases left unmatched: 9. Germline CDR1 is SEHNR and CDR2 is FQNEAQ (reference sequence). This CDR3 is 14 amino acids long. CDR3 coding DNA: TGTGCCAGCACCGCTAGCGGGGGGCCTTGGGAGCAGTACTTC. It is translated as CASTASGGPWEQYF.

J is TRBJ2-7 and V is TRBV27; D remains ambiguous. V dropped 3 bases and J dropped 6 bases, with 12 bases sitting between them. CDR1 is MNHEY and CDR2 is SMNVEV in the germline V gene (reference sequence). The CDR3 spans 13 residues. CDR3 residues: CASSLIRSGEQYF. CDR3 in DNA: TGTGCCAGCAGTTTGATCAGGAGTGGCGAGCAGTACTTC.

The V and J genes are TRBV18 and TRBJ2-5, with D unresolved. Per the germline V gene, CDR1 is KGHSH and CDR2 is LQKENI. The CDR3 is 15 amino acids. V shed 0 bases and J shed 5 bases, with 13 bases lying between them. The CDR3 here is CASSPPMGGSETQYF. The CDR3 bases are TGTGCCAGCTCACCACCGATGGGCGGCTCGGAGACCCAGTACTTC.

This sequence joins TRBV3-1 (or the pseudogene TRBV3-2) and TRBJ1-2, with TRBD1 matching 7 bases. Trimming removed 4 bases from V and 8 bases from J; junction bases left unmatched: 10. CDR1 is LGHDT, CDR2 YNNKEL, per germline (reference sequence). The CDR3 spans 14 residues. In DNA, the CDR3 is TGTGCCAGCAGCCCCGAGACAGGGACTCGAGGCTACACCTTC. The encoded protein is CASSPETGTRGYTF.

The chain links TRBV2 to TRBJ1-3; tentatively, D is TRBD1 (6 bases). V was shortened by 6 bases and J by 3 bases, with 9 bases between the two germline ends. The CDR3 sequence is 13 residues long. Germline CDR1 is SNHLY and CDR2 is FYNNEI. This chain's CDR3 is CASRRGIGNTIYF. CDR3 bases: TGTGCCAGCAGAAGGGGGATTGGAAACACCATATATTTT.

The CDR3 is CASSLGRDYTEAFF. DNA of the CDR3: TGTGCCAGCAGCTTAGGTAGGGATTACACTGAAGCTTTCTTT. V and J are TRBV13 and TRBJ1-1; no firm D call. The germline gives CDR1 PRHDT, CDR2 FYEKMQ (reference sequence). The ends were cut back, 0 bases at V and 3 bases at J, with 8 bases in the middle. The CDR3 loop spans 14 amino acids.

The chain links TRBV25-1 to TRBJ1-2, with D possibly being TRBD1 (6 bases). V was cut by 3 bases and J by 1 base, with 15 bases left in between. Germline CDR1 and CDR2: MGHDK and SYGVNS. The CDR3 has 16 residues. DNA of the CDR3: TGTGCCAGCAGTGATTCGACAGGAGGGGTTAACTATGGCTACACCTTC. Residues: CASSDSTGGVNYGYTF.

The CDR3 DNA follows: TGTGCCAGCAGCCCCGGGGGGGGCTTGGTCACTGAAGCTTTCTTT. This sequence encodes CASSPGGGLVTEAFF. The chain recombines TRBV4-2 with TRBJ1-1; tentative D call: TRBD1 (6 bases). There are 15 residues in the CDR3. Germline CDR1 LGHNA, CDR2 YNFKEQ. The V and J ends lost 4 bases and 4 bases respectively, with 16 bases between them.